The rows below give T cell receptor beta chains drawn from one sample of a study of shared clonotypes between healthy human individuals. TCRdb's copy holds only in-frame clones and misses some; the assay was immunoSEQ multiplex PCR. The sample records millions of clones, roughly 94% being singletons. Material: naive CD4+ T cells sorted from blood. The origin of the receptors is a young man in good health. The conserved cysteine and the conserved F or W are not part of the CDR3 here.

length	V	CDR3
14	TRBV5-1	ASSLESPATNEKLF
11	TRBV6-1	ASSEGSYQPQH
12	TRBV7-9	ASSLGLAAGELF
9	TRBV5-1	ASVGVTEAF
13	TRBV18	ASSPPPLVKGEQY
10	TRBV6-1	ASSEMTEKLF
13	TRBV5-4	ASSGEGRVGNEQF
11	TRBV7-9	ASSWDRTGEQY
12	TRBV7-9	ASVAVGARDTIY
12	TRBV10-3	AISGGLAGNEQF
9	TRBV20-1	SVPRAEKLF
17	TRBV30	AWSEPSWAFSSYNSPLH
11	TRBV7-2	ASSLESAYEQY
12	TRBV10-3	AISDGPSNQPQH
14	TRBV6-6	ASSYSTGPSESPLH
13	TRBV7-8	ASSSTSGVSNEQY
12	TRBV30	AWSGGQPNSPLH
11	TRBV30	AWSVRGDQPQH
10	TRBV5-4	ASSLDVYEQY
14	TRBV14	ASSQGRPQSTGELF
13	TRBV4-2	ASSQETAANYGYT
10	TRBV6-5	ASMGRNSPLH
12	TRBV7-9	ASSHTGTDYEQY
17	TRBV4-1	ASSQRGLSPTGPYNEQF
11	TRBV6-4	ASSDSGQTGYT
13	TRBV11-2	ASRQPGQSFYEQY
13	TRBV19	ASSASTGNTGELF
12	TRBV30	AWSVLAGADTQY
12	TRBV9	ASSVAGLQETQY
12	TRBV5-4	ASSLVTNSYEQY
11	TRBV7-8	ASSFLSGNTIY
14	TRBV11-2	ASSHYSGTPTYEQY
13	TRBV9	ASSRTTSFTGELF
15	TRBV13	ASSLHVGTRRQETQY
11	TRBV5-4	ASTGTGTDTQY
11	TRBV5-1	ASSLVWGETQY
12	TRBV5-6	ASSALAYTDTQY
13	TRBV27	ASRRLAGGFYEQY
13	TRBV6-5	ASSYMGQGVYEQY
11	TRBV5-1	ATRGLAGETQY
14	TRBV28	ASSRVTGGNTGELF
12	TRBV6-1	ASSEKGAGNTIY
12	TRBV7-2	ASSIRVFQETQY
13	TRBV30	AWSPLGQDGTEAF
14	TRBV6-5	ASSFLYRGGNTEAF
9	TRBV2	ASRLAGEQY
14	TRBV15	ATSREGPPGQYEQY
10	TRBV28	ASSLPGNTIY
13	TRBV6-5	ASRAGGLPNHEQY